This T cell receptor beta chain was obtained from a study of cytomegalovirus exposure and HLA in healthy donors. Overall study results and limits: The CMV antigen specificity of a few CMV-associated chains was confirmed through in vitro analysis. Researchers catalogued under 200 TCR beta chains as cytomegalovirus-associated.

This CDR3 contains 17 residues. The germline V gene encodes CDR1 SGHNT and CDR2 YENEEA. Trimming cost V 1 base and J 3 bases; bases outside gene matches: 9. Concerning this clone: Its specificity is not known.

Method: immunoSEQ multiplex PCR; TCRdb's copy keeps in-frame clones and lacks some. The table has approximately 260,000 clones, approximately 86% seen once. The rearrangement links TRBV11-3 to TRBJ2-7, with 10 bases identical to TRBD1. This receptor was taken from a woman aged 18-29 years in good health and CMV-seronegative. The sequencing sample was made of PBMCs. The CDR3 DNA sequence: TGTGCCAGCAGCTTAGCCCAGGGAAGGACAGGGGGCTACGAGCAGTACTTC. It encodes CASSLAQGRTGGYEQYF.